The 11 T cell receptor beta chains below all came from one sample that was sequenced in a study of cytomegalovirus exposure and HLA in healthy donors. Use of 60 Vbeta and 13 Jbeta primers characterized the PCR. Libraries were prepared by immunoSEQ multiplex PCR; TCRdb keeps only in-frame clonotypes and omits some of them. The sample lists a few hundred thousand clones, 80% to 85% seen once, with almost 8% in the top ten. Sequencing input: PBMCs. Source of these receptors: a woman aged 55-69 years in good health and CMV-seropositive.

Comment on this clone: Other nucleotide sequences in the sample specify the same CDR3. The chain combines TRBV29-1 with TRBJ2-5; 8 bases fit TRBD1. Trimming removed 6 bases from V and 1 base from J; junction bases left unmatched: 1. Germline V gene data show CDR1 as SQVTM and CDR2 as ANQGSEA. This CDR3 region has 12 residues. Written as DNA, the CDR3 is TGCAGCGTCGGGACAGGCCAAGAGACCCAGTACTTC. Encoded protein: CSVGTGQETQYF.

This clone has just one count. The chain is built from TRBV6-4 and TRBJ2-3; 7 bases align to TRBD1. Germline CDR1 and CDR2: MRHNA and SNTAGT. After removal of 3 bases from V and 5 bases from J, the junction contained 5 bases not matched to a gene. The CDR3 sequence is 14 residues long. CDR3 region: CASSEQGVGDTQYF. DNA of the CDR3: TGTGCCAGCAGTGAGCAGGGGGTCGGAGATACGCAGTATTTT.

J is TRBJ1-1 and V is TRBV6-5; a weak D match, TRBD1 (6 bases). The CDR3 length is 13 residues. Germline CDR1 and CDR2: MNHEY and SVGAGI. Trimming took 7 bases from V and 6 from J, leaving 15 bases between them. The CDR3 region has the DNA TGTGCCAGCATCCCAAGCAGGGGCGCTGAAGCTTTCTTT. It codes for CASIPSRGAEAFF.

The V call is TRBV2, the J call TRBJ2-7; D remains unclear. This CDR3 comprises 13 residues. Germline CDR1 is SNHLY and CDR2 is FYNNEI. Trimming cost V 6 bases and J 1 base, with 10 bases left between them. CDR3: CASSVGLSYEQYF. CDR3 DNA sequence: TGTGCCAGCAGCGTGGGCCTATCCTACGAGCAGTACTTC.

This chain joins TRBV9 and TRBJ2-7, with a possible D match to TRBD1 (8 bases). Trimming removed 4 bases from V and 3 bases from J, with 14 bases in between. This CDR3 has 14 amino acids. Germline CDR1 and CDR2: SGDLS and YYNGEE. The CDR3 region has the DNA TGTGCCAGCAGCCCACAGGGGGACTACTACGAGCAGTACTTC. This encodes CASSPQGDYYEQYF.

J is TRBJ1-1 and V is TRBV9, with TRBD1 as a possible D gene (6 bases). Germline CDR1 and CDR2: SGDLS and YYNGEE. CDR3 size: 18 residues. The V end was cut by 0 bases, the J end by 1 base, with 19 bases between. CDR3 DNA sequence: TGTGCCAGCAGCGTAGGGTCGCACAGGGTCCTGGAGAACACTGAAGCTTTCTTT. Amino acid sequence: CASSVGSHRVLENTEAFF. The full variable domain, completed using reference TRBV9 and TRBJ1-1, is DSGVTQTPKHLITATGQRVTLRCSPRSGDLSVYWYQQSLDQGLQFLIQYYNGEERAKGNILERFSAQQFPDLHSELNLSSLELGDSALYFCASSVGSHRVLENTEAFFGQGTRLTVV.

The chain links TRBV2 to TRBJ2-5, with no clear D. V was shortened by 6 bases and J by 0 bases, with 11 bases between the two germline ends. This CDR3 has 14 residues. In germline, CDR1 is SNHLY, CDR2 FYNNEI. The CDR3 reads CASRVTLYQETQYF. In DNA, the CDR3 is TGTGCCAGCAGGGTAACATTATACCAAGAGACCCAGTACTTC.

The chain is built from TRBV6-1 and TRBJ1-5; D ambiguous. The CDR3 consists of 13 residues. Germline lookup yields CDR1 MNHNS and CDR2 SASEGT. The germline V and J ends were trimmed by 8 bases and 1 base, with 9 bases remaining between them. The CDR3 nucleotides read TGTGCCAGCCGGGGAGGGAGCAATCAGCCCCAGCATTTT. It is translated as CASRGGSNQPQHF.

The chain employs TRBV30 and TRBJ2-1; D not certain. V was cut by 0 bases and J by 3 bases, with 12 bases left in between. The length of the CDR3 is 15 residues. Per the germline V gene, CDR1 is GTSNPN and CDR2 is SVGIG (reference sequence). The CDR3 DNA reads as TGTGCCTGGAGTGTCACTATGGTCTACTACAATGAGCAGTTCTTC. This translates into CAWSVTMVYYNEQFF.

With regard to this clone: Other DNA sequences in the same sample also yield this CDR3. The chain couples TRBV5-1 to TRBJ1-5; TRBD1 is a possible D gene (5 bases). V lost 4 bases and J 1 base, leaving 9 bases between the germline ends. The CDR3 has 14 amino acids. CDR1 and CDR2 (germline): SGHRS, YFSETQ. The CDR3 DNA follows: TGCGCCAGCAGCCCCTCAGGGAGCAATCAGCCCCAGCATTTT. Its protein is CASSPSGSNQPQHF.

The J gene is TRBJ2-1, the V gene TRBV9, with unresolved D. Per the germline V gene, CDR1 is SGDLS and CDR2 is YYNGEE. V was shortened by 2 bases and J by 3 bases, with 12 bases between the two germline ends. The CDR3 loop spans 15 amino acids. The CDR3 DNA reads as TGTGCCAGCAGCGTTTTAGGAGAAGACTACAATGAGCAGTTCTTC. Translation gives CASSVLGEDYNEQFF.